Listed below are T cell receptor beta chains from one sample, sequenced in a study of response to subunit inactivated influenza vaccine. TCRdb independently ran MiXCR on the RT-PCR reads; one entry per CDR3 protein. This sample has 150,000 to 200,000 distinct CDR3 sequences, with about a tenth found just once. The sequencing here drew on non-naive T cells sorted from PBMCs, taken on the day of vaccination. These receptors all stem from a man aged 50 to 60 who received an inactivated influenza vaccine. Both conserved end residues are part of each CDR3. D genes are given only for firm matches. The listing skips clone size in some rows; elsewhere it reads once, few, many or a size class.

>.|.|TRBJ2-5|TRBV7-2
CASSLAGERTQYF
TGTGCCAGCAGCTTAGCAGGAGAGAGGACCCAGTACTTC
>many|.|TRBJ2-7|TRBV29-1
CSVERQGTGQYF
TGCAGCGTCGAACGTCAGGGGACGGGGCAGTACTTC
>many|TRBD2|TRBJ2-7|TRBV4-3
CASSQGLAEYYEQYF
TGCGCCAGCAGCCAAGGACTAGCGGAGTACTACGAGCAGTACTTC
>.|.|TRBJ2-7|TRBV7-2
CASSLEVGMSYEQYF
TGTGCCAGCAGCTTAGAAGTGGGAATGTCCTACGAGCAGTACTTC
>.|TRBD1|TRBJ2-7|TRBV5-1
CASSLAGGQGGEQYF
TGCGCCAGCAGCTTGGCCGGTGGACAGGGTGGCGAGCAGTACTTC
>.|TRBD1|TRBJ2-5|TRBV18
CASSTGIRQETQYF
TGTGCCAGCTCGACAGGGATTCGGCAAGAGACCCAGTACTTC
>.|TRBD1|TRBJ2-1|TRBV5-5
CASSLDPVTGGVPSRFF
TGTGCCAGCAGCTTGGACCCCGTAACAGGGGGCGTCCCCTCGCGGTTCTTC
>few|.|TRBJ2-1|TRBV20-1
CSARERRGLYNEQFF
TGCAGTGCTAGAGAAAGGCGGGGACTCTACAATGAGCAGTTCTTC
>few|.|TRBJ1-2|TRBV6-2/TRBV6-3
CASSPLGIYGYTF
TGTGCCAGCAGTCCCCTGGGGATATATGGCTACACCTTC
>few|.|TRBJ2-5|TRBV27
CASGQTKETQYF
TGTGCCAGTGGACAGACCAAAGAGACCCAGTACTTC
>many|.|TRBJ2-2|TRBV29-1
CSVGDVTGELFF
TGCAGCGTCGGAGACGTAACCGGGGAGCTGTTTTTT
>many|.|TRBJ2-7|TRBV7-9
CASSFLSYEQYF
TGTGCCAGCAGCTTTCTTAGCTACGAGCAGTACTTC
>.|.|TRBJ2-7|TRBV4-3
CASSQGAWGSAYEQYF
TGCGCCAGCAGCCAAGGGGCCTGGGGAAGCGCCTACGAGCAGTACTTC
>many|.|TRBJ2-7|TRBV10-1
CASSESLGEQYF
TGCGCCAGCAGTGAGTCTTTGGGTGAGCAGTACTTC